This T cell receptor beta chain was identified during a study of blood T cell repertoires in COVID-19 (dated by TCRdb to about 2020). General notes on the study: Samples covering the acute and convalescent phases of COVID-19 were provided by collaborators in the United States, Italy and Spain. The material from the prospective study consisted of cDNA or gDNA derived from T cells, B-cell-depleted T cells, or PBMCs. Deeply sampled blood TCRbeta repertoires from subjects exposed to, actively infected with, or recovered from COVID-19 were included in the dataset. A freely available public database, intended as a resource for researchers studying the immune response to SARS-CoV-2, is where the repertoires were released. The samples were drawn from two sources: the first 160 participants of the ongoing ImmuneRACE study, and 1,000 to 1,500 subjects contributed by 6 global collaborators. A de-identified subject ID, COVID-19 status, age in years and sex were almost always included in the sample metadata. Where HLA class I and class II types were available, the types were taken from metadata supplied by the sample provider, not from assay-based typing.

TCRbeta CDR3 regions were amplified from genomic DNA using the immunoSEQ Assay, a bias-controlled multiplex PCR. The authors processed their data as follows. The number of nucleated cells in each sample was estimated from the amplification of reference gene primers within the assay. To quantify the absolute abundance of each unique TCRbeta CDR3 rearrangement, sequence reads were collapsed and filtered. For each sample, productive Simpson clonality was calculated by taking the square root of Simpson's diversity index across productive rearrangements. In its TCRdb copy, this immuneACCESS table keeps in-frame sequences only and misses some clones. Where compared with another copy, unresolved V genes explain less than half of these, and the others have no known cause. V and J calls and clone size are given by that table; D and trimming were obtained from the DNA. The sample table records around 250,000 clones; 65% to 85% of these occur just once. 4.5% to 6.5% of the sample rests with the top ten.

Collaborating institutions collected whole blood in K2EDTA tubes following their own protocols. For TCRbeta analysis, collaborators shipped samples in one of three forms: frozen whole blood, isolated PBMCs, or DNA extracted from either of those sample types. The CDR3, cysteine through phenylalanine, is 18 amino acids long. The retained sequence is limited to the CDR3, 54 bases, with the frame set at the first base. Trimmed from V: 3 bases; trimmed from J: 4 bases; junction bases lacking a gene match: 13. CDR1 and CDR2 are drawn from the germline V gene (reference sequence): MNHEY, SMNVEV. Overall results and qualifications from the work: Clinical and demographic metadata were provided uncurated, with the amount varying by source and participant.

With regard to this clone: This clone's antigen is unknown. No base-level quality is on record; no much larger clone is a single base apart.

The TCR sequence derives from a man aged 80 or over with acute or convalescent COVID-19. The sample comprised peripheral blood. The V and J segments used are TRBV27 and TRBJ2-1, with 9 bases matching TRBD2. The bases are TGTGCCAGCAGTTTTAGACGCCGCGGGGGGGCGGGGTACAATGAGCAGTTCTTC. This codes for CASSFRRRGGAGYNEQFF.